This T cell receptor (beta chain) derives from a study of sequential checkpoint blockade in melanoma. Study as a whole: Arm A got nivolumab then ipilimumab; arm B the reverse, 1:1. Maintenance nivolumab came after either treatment sequence.

Data came from immunoSEQ multiplex PCR; TCRdb stores just in-frame clones and leaves some out. This sample has 20,000 or so clones, with approximately 71% found just once. Germline V gene sequence: CDR1 LNHNV, CDR2 YYDKDF (reference sequence). The CDR3 covers 17 residues. V was cut by 0 bases and J by 1 base, with 10 bases left in between. Specified treatment: randomized to nivolumab then ipilimumab (arm A) or the reverse (arm B). DNA-damaging chemotherapy had not been given to any patient beforehand. Live CD3+CD8+ CD19− CD56− cells were sorted from PBMCs. Specimen: CD8+ T cells sorted from blood (inferred from file names), collected from a patient given nivolumab and ipilimumab in sequence. The genes are TRBV15 and TRBJ2-6; tentative D call: TRBD1 (5 bases). The receptor's source is a human donor with melanoma. In DNA, the CDR3 is TGTGCCACCAGCAGAGATCACCAGGGATCTGGGGCCAACGTCCTGACTTTC. Protein product: CATSRDHQGSGANVLTF.